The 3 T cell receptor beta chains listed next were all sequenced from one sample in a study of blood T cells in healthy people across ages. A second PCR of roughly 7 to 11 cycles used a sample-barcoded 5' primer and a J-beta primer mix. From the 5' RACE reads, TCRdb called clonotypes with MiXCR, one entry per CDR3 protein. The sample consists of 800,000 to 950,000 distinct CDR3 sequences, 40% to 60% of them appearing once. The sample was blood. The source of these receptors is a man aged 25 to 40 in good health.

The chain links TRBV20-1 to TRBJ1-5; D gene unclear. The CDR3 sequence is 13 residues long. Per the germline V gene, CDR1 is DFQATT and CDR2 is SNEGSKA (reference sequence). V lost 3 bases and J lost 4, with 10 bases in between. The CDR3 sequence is CSARGSQNQPQHF. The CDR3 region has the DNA TGCAGTGCTAGGGGGTCTCAAAATCAGCCCCAGCATTTT.

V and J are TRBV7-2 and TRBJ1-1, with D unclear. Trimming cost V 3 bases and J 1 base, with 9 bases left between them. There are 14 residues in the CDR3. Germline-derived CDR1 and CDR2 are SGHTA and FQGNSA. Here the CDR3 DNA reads TGTGCCAGCAGCTTTTTATCTGCGAACACTGAAGCTTTCTTT. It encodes CASSFLSANTEAFF.

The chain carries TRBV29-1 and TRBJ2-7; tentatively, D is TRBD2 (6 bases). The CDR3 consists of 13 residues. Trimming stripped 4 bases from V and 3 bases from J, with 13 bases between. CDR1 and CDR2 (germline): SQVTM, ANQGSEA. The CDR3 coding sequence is TGCAGCGTTGTCCAGGCCGGGGGCTACGAGCAGTACTTC. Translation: CSVVQAGGYEQYF.